This is a list of T cell receptor beta chains from one sample in a study of Ad26.COV2.S vaccination and SARS-CoV-2 variants. Using immunoSEQ multiplex PCR, the repertoire was profiled, and TCRdb retains in-frame clones only, with some absent. The table lists about 400,000 clones, approximately 89% of them singletons. The sequenced sample was peripheral blood, obtained in a trial of Ad26.COV2.S vaccine versus placebo. These receptors came from a person between 18 and 59 years old who received the Ad26.COV2.S COVID-19 vaccine or a placebo. Both conserved end residues are part of each CDR3. Fields, in order: D gene, V gene, J gene, CDR3 DNA, CDR3 protein. A D gene is named only where the DNA matches it firmly.

.	TRBV28	TRBJ2-2	TGTGCCAGCAGTTTCGAGGGGAACACCGGGGAGCTGTTTTTT	CASSFEGNTGELFF
.	TRBV27	TRBJ1-2	TGTGCCAGCAGTCCCCAGGACGGGTATGGCTACACCTTC	CASSPQDGYGYTF
.	TRBV11-2	TRBJ2-7	TGTGCCAGCAGCTTCCAGTTCCTCTCCTACGAGCAGTACTTC	CASSFQFLSYEQYF
TRBD2	TRBV19	TRBJ2-1	TGTGCCAGTAGTATCACGGGGACTAGCGGGAGAATCGGTGAGCAGTTCTTC	CASSITGTSGRIGEQFF
.	TRBV1	TRBJ2-7	TGCACCAGCAGCCAACCGCCCTACGAGCAGTACTTC	CTSSQPPYEQYF
.	TRBV28	TRBJ2-7	TGTGCCAGCAGCATAACGTTGTCCTACGAGCAGTACTTC	CASSITLSYEQYF
TRBD2	TRBV10-3	TRBJ2-3	TGTGCCATCAGGGGGATGACAGGGGGACTAGCGGGATCCACAGATACGCAGTATTTT	CAIRGMTGGLAGSTDTQYF
TRBD2	TRBV5-1	TRBJ2-3	TGCGCCAGCAGCTTGGCGGCTAGCGGGAGGACAGATACGCAGTATTTT	CASSLAASGRTDTQYF
.	TRBV6-2/TRBV6-3	TRBJ2-7	TGTGCCAGCAGTTACAGGGCCCCCTACGAGCAGTACTTC	CASSYRAPYEQYF
.	TRBV29-1	TRBJ2-3	TGCAGCGTTGTTCGGGGGACAGATACGCAGTATTTT	CSVVRGTDTQYF
.	TRBV3-1/TRBV3-2	TRBJ2-2	TGTGCCAGCAGGACGATACAGGGTGCGGTCGGGGAGCTGTTTTTT	CASRTIQGAVGELFF